The 4 T cell receptor beta chains listed next were all sequenced from one sample in a study of blood T cell repertoires in COVID-19. Sequencing used immunoSEQ multiplex PCR; TCRdb keeps in-frame clones, though not all of them. Of some 330,000 clones listed, roughly 89% are singletons. Sequencing was carried out using peripheral blood. The receptors derive from a woman aged 30 to 39 with COVID-19, enrolled during active disease.

The rearrangement joins TRBV7-2 to TRBJ1-3; 8 bases map to TRBD1. The germline gives CDR1 SGHTA, CDR2 FQGNSA. J gave up 1 base and V 6 bases, and 2 bases lay outside the gene matches. The CDR3 runs to 14 residues. Written as DNA, the CDR3 is TGTGCCAGCAGTCGGACAGGGTCTGGAAACACCATATATTTT. Translated: CASSRTGSGNTIYF.

The V and J genes are TRBV25-1 and TRBJ1-4, with D perhaps TRBD1 (5 bases). CDR1 and CDR2 (germline): MGHDK, SYGVNS. This CDR3 spans 15 amino acids. The V and J ends lost 5 bases and 0 bases respectively, with 10 bases between them. The CDR3 loop is CASSIGAATNEKLFF. The CDR3 bases are TGTGCCAGCAGTATAGGGGCCGCAACTAATGAAAAACTGTTTTTT.

The chain uses TRBV7-9 and TRBJ1-4; D unresolved. CDR1 is SEHNR, CDR2 FQNEAQ, per germline (reference sequence). This CDR3 comprises 12 residues. Trimming cost V 1 base and J 7 bases, with 4 bases left between them. CDR3 amino acids: CASSLGLEKLFF. The CDR3 DNA follows: TGTGCCAGCAGCTTAGGTCTTGAAAAACTGTTTTTT.

The chain carries TRBV19 and TRBJ2-3, with 7 bases fitting TRBD2. Per germline, CDR1 LNHDA and CDR2 SQIVND (reference sequence). The CDR3 has 16 amino acids. Trimming cost V 0 bases and J 2 bases; bases outside gene matches: 5. CDR3 residues: CASSIDLRGSTDTQYF. CDR3 nucleotides: TGTGCCAGTAGTATAGATTTGCGGGGGTCCACAGATACGCAGTATTTT.